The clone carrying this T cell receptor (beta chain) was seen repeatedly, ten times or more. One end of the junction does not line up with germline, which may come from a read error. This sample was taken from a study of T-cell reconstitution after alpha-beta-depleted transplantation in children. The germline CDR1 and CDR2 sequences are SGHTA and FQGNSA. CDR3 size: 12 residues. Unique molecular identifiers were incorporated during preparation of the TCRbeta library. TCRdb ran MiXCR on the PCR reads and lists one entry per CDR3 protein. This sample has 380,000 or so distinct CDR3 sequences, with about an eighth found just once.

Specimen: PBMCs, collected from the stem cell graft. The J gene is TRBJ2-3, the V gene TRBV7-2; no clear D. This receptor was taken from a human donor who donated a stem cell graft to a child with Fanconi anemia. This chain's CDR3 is CASTLVRDTQYF. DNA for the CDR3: TGTGCCAGCACCTTAGTGAGGGATACGCAGTATTTT.